This T cell receptor beta chain stems from a study of T cell responses to AZD1222 COVID-19 vaccine. Study-wide findings and caveats: Most donors were white British, females outnumbered males, and clonal diversity was possibly underestimated.

V lost 5 bases and J lost 0, with 14 bases in between. The germline V gene has CDR1 KGHSH and CDR2 LQKENI. The CDR3 has 16 amino acids. Comment on this clone: Its target is unknown.

Produced via immunoSEQ multiplex PCR; TCRdb's table is partial and in-frame only. Of 65,000 to 75,000 clones detected, around 84% appear once; the ten largest clones hold approximately 22%. Here the sequenced sample was peripheral blood, taken on day 0 of AZD1222 vaccination. This TCR was sampled from an adult in good health. This chain connects TRBV18 to TRBJ2-1; D gene unclear. This CDR3 reads CASSYQDGYSYNEQFF. The CDR3 coding sequence is TGTGCCAGCTCATACCAGGACGGGTACTCCTACAATGAGCAGTTCTTC.